This T cell receptor beta chain was sequenced for a study of post-analysis software for immune sequencing data. General study findings and limits: Patients carried a handful of TRBV segments more frequently than controls did, and TRBV5-6, TRBV5-1 and TRBV20-1 were among them. Strong co-clustering by F measure was seen for same-batch samples.

This CDR3 comprises 15 residues. Looked up from germline, CDR1 is MNHNY and CDR2 is SVGAGI (reference sequence). V dropped 8 bases and J dropped 4 bases, with 18 bases sitting between them. About this clonotype itself: Antigen specificity is unknown.

Each TCR beta cDNA library carried unique molecular identifiers. Each batch of roughly 1 to 11 million T cells produced hundreds of thousands of cDNA molecules. TCRdb ran MiXCR on the PCR reads and lists one entry per CDR3 protein. This table holds hundreds of thousands of distinct CDR3 sequences, approximately 60% found once. This sequence originates from a girl between 2 and 10 years old with multiple sclerosis. Source material: blood. This sequence joins TRBV6-6 and TRBJ2-1; D gene unclear. DNA of the CDR3: TGTGCCAGCCAGTTAGTGGGTAGTAGGTACAATGAGCAGTTCTTC. As protein: CASQLVGSRYNEQFF.